These 5 T cell receptor beta chains were sequenced from one sample in a study of blood T cell repertoires in COVID-19. Profiled with immunoSEQ multiplex PCR; TCRdb holds only in-frame clones, not every one. Of 150,000 to 200,000 clones listed, 90% are singletons. The sample taken for sequencing was peripheral blood. The receptor set was obtained from a man aged 50 to 60 with acute or convalescent COVID-19.

CDR3 protein: CASSPPGQRNTIYF. The CDR3 coding sequence is TGTGCCAGCTCACCACCGGGACAGAGAAACACCATATATTTT. This chain uses TRBV18 with TRBJ1-3, with 7 bases that match TRBD1. The V gene's germline CDR1 is KGHSH and CDR2 LQKENI. V shed 0 bases and J 5 bases; nucleotides not matched to a gene: 1. The CDR3 covers 14 residues.

This clone was counted once. The chain uses TRBV27 and TRBJ2-3; TRBD2 aligns across 7 bases. CDR1 and CDR2 from the germline V gene are MNHEY and SMNVEV (reference sequence). Trimming cost V 2 bases and J 2 bases; bases outside gene matches: 7. The CDR3 loop spans 16 amino acids. CDR3 sequence reads: CASSLASGPITDTQYF. CDR3 bases: TGTGCCAGCAGTTTAGCTAGCGGACCGATCACAGATACGCAGTATTTT.

This clone was seen only a few times. The rearrangement links TRBV5-6 to TRBJ2-7; D is possibly TRBD2 (6 bases). This CDR3 contains 14 residues. The V gene's germline CDR1 is SGHDT and CDR2 YYEEEE. With 0 bases removed from V and 7 bases from J, the gap between germline ends came to 14 bases. CDR3 in DNA: TGTGCCAGCAGCTTGGGATGGAGGGGTAGGGAGCAGTACTTC. Protein: CASSLGWRGREQYF.

A single count supports this clone. The gene calls are TRBV7-6 and TRBJ2-5; D possibly corresponds to TRBD2 (7 bases). This CDR3 is 16 amino acids long. The V end was cut by 5 bases, the J end by 4 bases, with 20 bases between. In germline, CDR1 is SGHVS, CDR2 FNYEAQ. CDR3 region: CASSPEVGGLLETQYF. DNA of the CDR3: TGTGCCAGCAGCCCGGAGGTGGGGGGGCTCCTAGAGACCCAGTACTTC.

This clone appeared a single time. V gene TRBV28 combines with J gene TRBJ1-1; TRBD1 is a possible D gene (6 bases). The ends were cut back, 6 bases at V and 3 bases at J, with 17 bases in the middle. The CDR3 consists of 15 residues. Germline values: CDR1 MDHEN, CDR2 SYDVKM. This CDR3 reads CASRVRGARDTEAFF. The CDR3 region has the DNA TGTGCCAGCAGAGTTCGGGGGGCGCGGGACACTGAAGCTTTCTTT.